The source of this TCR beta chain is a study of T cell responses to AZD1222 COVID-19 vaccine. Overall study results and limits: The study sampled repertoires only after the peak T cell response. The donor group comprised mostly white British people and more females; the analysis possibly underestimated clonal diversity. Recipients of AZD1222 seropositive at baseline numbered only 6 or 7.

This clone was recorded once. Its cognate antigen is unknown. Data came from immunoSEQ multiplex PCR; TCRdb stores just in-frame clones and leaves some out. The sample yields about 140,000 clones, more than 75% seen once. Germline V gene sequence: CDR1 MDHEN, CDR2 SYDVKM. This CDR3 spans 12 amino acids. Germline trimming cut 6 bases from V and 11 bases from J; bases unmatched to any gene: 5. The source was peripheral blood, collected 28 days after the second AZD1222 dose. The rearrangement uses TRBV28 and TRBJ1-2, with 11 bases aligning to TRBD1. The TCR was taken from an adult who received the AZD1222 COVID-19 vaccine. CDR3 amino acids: CASSSGTGGYTF. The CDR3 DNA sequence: TGTGCCAGCAGCTCCGGGACAGGGGGTTACACCTTC.